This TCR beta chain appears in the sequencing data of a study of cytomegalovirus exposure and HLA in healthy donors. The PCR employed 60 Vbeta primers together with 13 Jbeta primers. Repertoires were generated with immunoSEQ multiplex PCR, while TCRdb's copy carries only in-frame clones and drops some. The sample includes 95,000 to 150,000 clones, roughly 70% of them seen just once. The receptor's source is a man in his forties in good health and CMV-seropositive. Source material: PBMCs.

The CDR3 DNA is TGTGCCAGCAGCCCCCCGGGGGTGGGGTCTGAAGCTTTCTTT. This sequence encodes CASSPPGVGSEAFF. The chain has TRBV7-8 and TRBJ1-1; D is possibly TRBD1 (5 bases). Trimming cost V 5 bases and J 6 bases, with 16 bases left between them. In germline, CDR1 is SGHVS, CDR2 FQNEAQ. The CDR3 has 14 residues.